Detailed here is one T cell receptor (beta chain). How the authors handled the data: Estimation of nucleated cell counts relied on the amplification of reference gene primers. TCRdb keeps only in-frame clones here, not all; method: immunoSEQ multiplex PCR. V, J and clone size were drawn from that table, and D and trimming were deduced from the DNA. The sample consists of under 150,000 clones, less than 90% of them appearing once. The V gene lost 6 bases and the J gene lost 4 bases, with 9 bases spanning the gap. CDR3 length equals 11 residues. Germline loops: CDR1 SQVTM, CDR2 ANQGSEA. The sample originates from a study of blood T cell repertoires in COVID-19. Study background: Samples came from the United States, Italy and Spain, spanning acute and convalescent COVID-19. T cells, B-cell-depleted T cells, or PBMCs supplied cDNA or gDNA.

Sequencing input: peripheral blood. This TCR derives from a man older than 75 with acute or convalescent COVID-19. The chain is built from TRBV29-1 and TRBJ1-1; D is unresolved. In DNA form, the CDR3 reads TGCAGCGTGTGGGCCAGCACTGAAGCTTTCTTT. Amino acid sequence: CSVWASTEAFF.